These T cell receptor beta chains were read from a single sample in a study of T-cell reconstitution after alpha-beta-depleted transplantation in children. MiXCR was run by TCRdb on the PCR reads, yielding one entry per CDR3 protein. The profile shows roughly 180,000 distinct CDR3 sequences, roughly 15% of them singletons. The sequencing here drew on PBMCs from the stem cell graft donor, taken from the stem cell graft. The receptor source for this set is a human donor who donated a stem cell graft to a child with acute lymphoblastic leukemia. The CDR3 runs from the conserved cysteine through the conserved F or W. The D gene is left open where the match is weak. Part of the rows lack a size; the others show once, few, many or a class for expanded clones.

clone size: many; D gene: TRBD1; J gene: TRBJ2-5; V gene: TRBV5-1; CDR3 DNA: TGCGCCAGCAGCTCCCGGACAGGGTCGCAAGAGACCCAGTACTTC; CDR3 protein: CASSSRTGSQETQYF
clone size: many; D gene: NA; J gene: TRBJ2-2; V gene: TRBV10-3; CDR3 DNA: TGTGCCATCAGTGAGTCCGGCAGGGGGGACACCGGGGAGCTGTTTTTT; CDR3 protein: CAISESGRGDTGELFF
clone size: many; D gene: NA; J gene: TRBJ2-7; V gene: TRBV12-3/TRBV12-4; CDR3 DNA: TGTGCCAGCAGGCTAGACAGCTTAGGCTCCTACGAGCAGTACTTC; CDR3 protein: CASRLDSLGSYEQYF
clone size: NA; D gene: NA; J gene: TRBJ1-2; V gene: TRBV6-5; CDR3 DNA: TGTGCCAGCAGTTACAGGGGGAAGGGTGGCTACACCTTC; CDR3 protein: CASSYRGKGGYTF
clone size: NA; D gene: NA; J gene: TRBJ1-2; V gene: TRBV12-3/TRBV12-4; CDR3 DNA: TGTGCCAGCAGTTTGGGAGCGGGGGACTATGGCTACACCTTC; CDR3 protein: CASSLGAGDYGYTF
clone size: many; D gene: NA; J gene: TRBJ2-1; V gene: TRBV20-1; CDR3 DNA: TGCAGTGCTAGTGATTCATGGACAAGTAATAAGCAGTTCTTC; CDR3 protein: CSASDSWTSNKQFF
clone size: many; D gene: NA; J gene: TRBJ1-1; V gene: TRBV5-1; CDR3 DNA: TGCGCCAGCAACCTACAAGGGGACACTGAAGCTTTCTTT; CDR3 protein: CASNLQGDTEAFF
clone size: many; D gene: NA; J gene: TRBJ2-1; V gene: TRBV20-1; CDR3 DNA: TGCAGTGCTCCCGAACGTACCCCCTACAATGAGCAGTTCTTC; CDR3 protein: CSAPERTPYNEQFF
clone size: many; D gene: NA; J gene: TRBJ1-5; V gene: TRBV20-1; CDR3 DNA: TGCAGTGCTAGAGAAGGGGGAGACAATCAGCCCCAGCATTTT; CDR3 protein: CSAREGGDNQPQHF
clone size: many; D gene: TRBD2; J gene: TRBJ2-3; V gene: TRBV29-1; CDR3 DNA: TGCAGCGTTGAAAAAACTAGCGGGAGGACGCAGTATTTT; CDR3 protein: CSVEKTSGRTQYF
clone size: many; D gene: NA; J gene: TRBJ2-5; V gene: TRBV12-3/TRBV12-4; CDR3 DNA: TGTGCCAGCAGTTTATTGGAGGGCCAGGGTCAGTACTTC; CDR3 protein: CASSLLEGQGQYF
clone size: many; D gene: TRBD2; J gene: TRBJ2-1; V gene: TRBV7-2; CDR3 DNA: TGTGCCAGCAGCTTCCGGAGAGGGGGACTAGCGGGCCTGAATGAGCAGTTCTTC; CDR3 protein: CASSFRRGGLAGLNEQFF
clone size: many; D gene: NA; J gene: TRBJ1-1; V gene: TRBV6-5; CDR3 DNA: TGTGCCAGCAGTTACGCGGGGGTAGACGGGGCTCGGAGGGAAGCTTTCTTT; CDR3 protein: CASSYAGVDGARREAFF
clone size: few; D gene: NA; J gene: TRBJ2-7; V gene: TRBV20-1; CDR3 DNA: TGCAGTGCTACCATCCGGGACCCGAGCTCCTACGAGCAGTACTTC; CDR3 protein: CSATIRDPSSYEQYF
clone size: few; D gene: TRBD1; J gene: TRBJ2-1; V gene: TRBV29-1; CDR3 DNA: TGCAGCGCTTATCCCAGGGGGCTAGATGAGCAGTTCTTC; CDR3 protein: CSAYPRGLDEQFF
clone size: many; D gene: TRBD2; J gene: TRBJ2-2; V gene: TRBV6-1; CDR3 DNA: TGTGCCAGCAGCCGAGGCGGGAGTTGGAATACCGGGGAGCTGTTTTTT; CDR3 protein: CASSRGGSWNTGELFF
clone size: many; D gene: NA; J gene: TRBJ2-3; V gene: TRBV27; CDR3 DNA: TGTGCCAGTAAACAGGACCGAAGGGCAGATACGCAGTATTTT; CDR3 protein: CASKQDRRADTQYF
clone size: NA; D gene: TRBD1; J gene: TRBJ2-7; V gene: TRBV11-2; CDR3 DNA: TGTGCCAGCAGGCCCCCCGGGACAGGGAGCCACGAGCAGTACTTC; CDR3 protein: CASRPPGTGSHEQYF
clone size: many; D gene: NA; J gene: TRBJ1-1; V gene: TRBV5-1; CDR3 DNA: TGCGCCAGCCGAGACACCCTTAACACTGAAGCTTTCTTT; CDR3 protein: CASRDTLNTEAFF
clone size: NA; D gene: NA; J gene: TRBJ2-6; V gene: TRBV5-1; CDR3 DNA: TGCGCCAGCAGCTTGCAAGGGGGGGCCAACGGCCTGACTTTC; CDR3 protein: CASSLQGGANGLTF
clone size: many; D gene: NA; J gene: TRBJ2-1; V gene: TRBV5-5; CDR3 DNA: TGTGCCAGCAGCTTGATAGGGGCGGGACGAAATGAGCAGTTCTTC; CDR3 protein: CASSLIGAGRNEQFF
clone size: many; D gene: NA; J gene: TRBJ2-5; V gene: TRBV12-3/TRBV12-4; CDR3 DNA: TGTGCCAGCAGTTTAAAAGTCTCTAAAGGAGAGACCCAGTACTTC; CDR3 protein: CASSLKVSKGETQYF
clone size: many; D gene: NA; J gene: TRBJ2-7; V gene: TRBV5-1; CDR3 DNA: TGCGCCAGCAGCCCACACGCGGGTTTGTGGAACCCCTACGAGCAGTACTTC; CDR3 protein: CASSPHAGLWNPYEQYF
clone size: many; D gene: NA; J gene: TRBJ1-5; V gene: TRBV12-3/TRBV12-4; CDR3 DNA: TGTGCCAGCAGCCAAACTCAGCCCCAGCATTTT; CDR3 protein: CASSQTQPQHF
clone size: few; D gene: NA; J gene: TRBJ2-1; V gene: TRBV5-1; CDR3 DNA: TGCGCCAGCGCCGCGGGTGCCACCTACAATGAGCAGTTCTTC; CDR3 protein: CASAAGATYNEQFF
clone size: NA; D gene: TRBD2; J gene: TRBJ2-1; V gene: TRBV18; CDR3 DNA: TGTGCCAGCTCACCGGGGTCTAGCGGTATCAGAGGTGAGCAGTTCTTC; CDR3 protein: CASSPGSSGIRGEQFF
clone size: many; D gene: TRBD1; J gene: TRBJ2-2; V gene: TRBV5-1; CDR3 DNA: TGCGCCAGCAGCTCCTCCGGGACAGCGAACACCGGGGAGCTGTTTTTT; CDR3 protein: CASSSSGTANTGELFF
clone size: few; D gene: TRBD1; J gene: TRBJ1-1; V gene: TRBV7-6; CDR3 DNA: TGTGCCAGCAGCTCTCAGACAGGGGAGAACACTGAAGCTTTCTTT; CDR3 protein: CASSSQTGENTEAFF
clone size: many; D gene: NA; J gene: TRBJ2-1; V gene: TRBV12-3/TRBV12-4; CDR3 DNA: TGTGCCAGCAGTCTCACTAGCAATGAGCAGTTCTTC; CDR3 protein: CASSLTSNEQFF
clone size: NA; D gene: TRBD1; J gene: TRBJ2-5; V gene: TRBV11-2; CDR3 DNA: TGTGCCAGCAAACGACAGGGACCCTACCTGGCACAACAAGAGACCCAGTACTTC; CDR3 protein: CASKRQGPYLAQQETQYF
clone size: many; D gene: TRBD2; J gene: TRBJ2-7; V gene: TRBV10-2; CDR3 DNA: TGCGCCAGCAGTGAGCCGCCTAGGAGCGGGATCCCAAGCGAGCAGTACTTC; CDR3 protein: CASSEPPRSGIPSEQYF
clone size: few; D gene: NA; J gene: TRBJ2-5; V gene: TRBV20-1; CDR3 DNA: TGCAGTGCTGCCAGCCTAGGGACCCAGTACTTC; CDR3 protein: CSAASLGTQYF
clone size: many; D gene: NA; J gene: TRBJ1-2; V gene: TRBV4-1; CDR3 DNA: TGCGCCAGCAGCCAGATCCGGGACATCGGAGGCTACACCTTC; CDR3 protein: CASSQIRDIGGYTF
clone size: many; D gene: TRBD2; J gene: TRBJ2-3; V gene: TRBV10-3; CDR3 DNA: TGTGCCATCAGTACTAGCGGGGTCGATACGCAGTATTTT; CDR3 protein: CAISTSGVDTQYF
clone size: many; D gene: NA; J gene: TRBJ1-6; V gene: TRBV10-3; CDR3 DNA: TGTGCCATCAGTGAGTCCCAGGAGACAAATTCACCCCTCCACTTT; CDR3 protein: CAISESQETNSPLHF
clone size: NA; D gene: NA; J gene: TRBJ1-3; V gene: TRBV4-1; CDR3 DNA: TGCGCCAGCAGCCAAGTCTACGGCAGCCAATCCTCTGGAAACACCATATATTTT; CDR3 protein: CASSQVYGSQSSGNTIYF
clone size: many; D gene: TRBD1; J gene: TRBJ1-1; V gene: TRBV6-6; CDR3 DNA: TGTGCCACCCGGACAGGGCAATCTGAAGCTTTCTTT; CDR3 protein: CATRTGQSEAFF
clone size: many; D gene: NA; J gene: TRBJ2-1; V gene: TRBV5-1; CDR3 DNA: TGCGCCAGCAGCTTGGCATCCCCCCGCAATGAGCAGTTCTTC; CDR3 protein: CASSLASPRNEQFF
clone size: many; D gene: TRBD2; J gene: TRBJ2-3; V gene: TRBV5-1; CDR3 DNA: TGCGCCAGCAGCCTTAGCGGGAGGTCTCCAGATACGCAGTATTTT; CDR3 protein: CASSLSGRSPDTQYF
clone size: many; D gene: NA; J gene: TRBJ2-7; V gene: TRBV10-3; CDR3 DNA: TGTGCCATCAGTTCTCCTAGCTCCTACGAGCAGTACTTC; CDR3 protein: CAISSPSSYEQYF
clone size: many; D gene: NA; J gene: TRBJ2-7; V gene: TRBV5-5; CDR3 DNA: TGTGCCAGCAGCTTGCTCTCTGGGCCTACCGAGCAGTACTTC; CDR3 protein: CASSLLSGPTEQYF
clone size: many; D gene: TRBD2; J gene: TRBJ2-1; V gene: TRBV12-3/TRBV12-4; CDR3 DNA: TGTGCCAGCAGCGGGACTAGCGACCCCCTGACTGAGCAGTTCTTC; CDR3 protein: CASSGTSDPLTEQFF
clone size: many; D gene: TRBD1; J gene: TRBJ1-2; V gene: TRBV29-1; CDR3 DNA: TGCAGCGCCCGCTCGACAGGGTTTAACTATGGCTACACCTTC; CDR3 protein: CSARSTGFNYGYTF
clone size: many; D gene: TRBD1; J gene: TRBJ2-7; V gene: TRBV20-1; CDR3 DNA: TGCAGTGCTCAGGGGGCAAAGGAGTACGAGCAGTACTTC; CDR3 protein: CSAQGAKEYEQYF
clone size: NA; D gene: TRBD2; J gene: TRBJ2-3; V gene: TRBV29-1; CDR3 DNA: TGCAGCGTTGTTAATGTAGAACCTTTACTAGCGGGCGTCAGAGATACGCAGTATTTT; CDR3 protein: CSVVNVEPLLAGVRDTQYF
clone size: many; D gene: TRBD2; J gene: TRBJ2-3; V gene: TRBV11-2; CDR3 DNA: TGTGCCAGCAGCTTGGGACTAGCGGGAGTAACAGATACGCAGTATTTT; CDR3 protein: CASSLGLAGVTDTQYF
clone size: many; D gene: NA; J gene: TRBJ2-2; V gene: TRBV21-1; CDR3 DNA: TGTGCCAGCGGGGAGGAGCGGGAGAGCACCGGGGAGCTGTTTTTT; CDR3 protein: CASGEERESTGELFF
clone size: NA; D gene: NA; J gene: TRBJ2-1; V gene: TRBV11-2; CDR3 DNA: TGTGCCAGCCGATTGGGGGACATAATCTACAATGAGCAGTTCTTC; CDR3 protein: CASRLGDIIYNEQFF
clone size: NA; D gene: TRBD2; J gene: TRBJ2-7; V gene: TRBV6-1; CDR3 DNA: TGTGCCAGCAGACTAACTCTAGCGGGAGGGAGACACGAGCAGTACTTC; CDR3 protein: CASRLTLAGGRHEQYF
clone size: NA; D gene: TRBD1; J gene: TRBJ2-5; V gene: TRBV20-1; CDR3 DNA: TGCAGTGCTAGGCCGGGACAGGGGGAGGAGACCCAGTACTTC; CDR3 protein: CSARPGQGEETQYF
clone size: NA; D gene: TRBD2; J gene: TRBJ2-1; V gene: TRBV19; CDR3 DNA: TGTGCCAGTAGTACTGCCTGGGGGAGGGCCTACAATGAGCAGTTCTTC; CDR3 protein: CASSTAWGRAYNEQFF
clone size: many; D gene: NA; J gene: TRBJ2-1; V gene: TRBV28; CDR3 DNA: TGTGCCAGCAGTTTTTCCCCCTCCTCGACCCCTGGCAATGAGCAGTTCTTC; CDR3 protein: CASSFSPSSTPGNEQFF